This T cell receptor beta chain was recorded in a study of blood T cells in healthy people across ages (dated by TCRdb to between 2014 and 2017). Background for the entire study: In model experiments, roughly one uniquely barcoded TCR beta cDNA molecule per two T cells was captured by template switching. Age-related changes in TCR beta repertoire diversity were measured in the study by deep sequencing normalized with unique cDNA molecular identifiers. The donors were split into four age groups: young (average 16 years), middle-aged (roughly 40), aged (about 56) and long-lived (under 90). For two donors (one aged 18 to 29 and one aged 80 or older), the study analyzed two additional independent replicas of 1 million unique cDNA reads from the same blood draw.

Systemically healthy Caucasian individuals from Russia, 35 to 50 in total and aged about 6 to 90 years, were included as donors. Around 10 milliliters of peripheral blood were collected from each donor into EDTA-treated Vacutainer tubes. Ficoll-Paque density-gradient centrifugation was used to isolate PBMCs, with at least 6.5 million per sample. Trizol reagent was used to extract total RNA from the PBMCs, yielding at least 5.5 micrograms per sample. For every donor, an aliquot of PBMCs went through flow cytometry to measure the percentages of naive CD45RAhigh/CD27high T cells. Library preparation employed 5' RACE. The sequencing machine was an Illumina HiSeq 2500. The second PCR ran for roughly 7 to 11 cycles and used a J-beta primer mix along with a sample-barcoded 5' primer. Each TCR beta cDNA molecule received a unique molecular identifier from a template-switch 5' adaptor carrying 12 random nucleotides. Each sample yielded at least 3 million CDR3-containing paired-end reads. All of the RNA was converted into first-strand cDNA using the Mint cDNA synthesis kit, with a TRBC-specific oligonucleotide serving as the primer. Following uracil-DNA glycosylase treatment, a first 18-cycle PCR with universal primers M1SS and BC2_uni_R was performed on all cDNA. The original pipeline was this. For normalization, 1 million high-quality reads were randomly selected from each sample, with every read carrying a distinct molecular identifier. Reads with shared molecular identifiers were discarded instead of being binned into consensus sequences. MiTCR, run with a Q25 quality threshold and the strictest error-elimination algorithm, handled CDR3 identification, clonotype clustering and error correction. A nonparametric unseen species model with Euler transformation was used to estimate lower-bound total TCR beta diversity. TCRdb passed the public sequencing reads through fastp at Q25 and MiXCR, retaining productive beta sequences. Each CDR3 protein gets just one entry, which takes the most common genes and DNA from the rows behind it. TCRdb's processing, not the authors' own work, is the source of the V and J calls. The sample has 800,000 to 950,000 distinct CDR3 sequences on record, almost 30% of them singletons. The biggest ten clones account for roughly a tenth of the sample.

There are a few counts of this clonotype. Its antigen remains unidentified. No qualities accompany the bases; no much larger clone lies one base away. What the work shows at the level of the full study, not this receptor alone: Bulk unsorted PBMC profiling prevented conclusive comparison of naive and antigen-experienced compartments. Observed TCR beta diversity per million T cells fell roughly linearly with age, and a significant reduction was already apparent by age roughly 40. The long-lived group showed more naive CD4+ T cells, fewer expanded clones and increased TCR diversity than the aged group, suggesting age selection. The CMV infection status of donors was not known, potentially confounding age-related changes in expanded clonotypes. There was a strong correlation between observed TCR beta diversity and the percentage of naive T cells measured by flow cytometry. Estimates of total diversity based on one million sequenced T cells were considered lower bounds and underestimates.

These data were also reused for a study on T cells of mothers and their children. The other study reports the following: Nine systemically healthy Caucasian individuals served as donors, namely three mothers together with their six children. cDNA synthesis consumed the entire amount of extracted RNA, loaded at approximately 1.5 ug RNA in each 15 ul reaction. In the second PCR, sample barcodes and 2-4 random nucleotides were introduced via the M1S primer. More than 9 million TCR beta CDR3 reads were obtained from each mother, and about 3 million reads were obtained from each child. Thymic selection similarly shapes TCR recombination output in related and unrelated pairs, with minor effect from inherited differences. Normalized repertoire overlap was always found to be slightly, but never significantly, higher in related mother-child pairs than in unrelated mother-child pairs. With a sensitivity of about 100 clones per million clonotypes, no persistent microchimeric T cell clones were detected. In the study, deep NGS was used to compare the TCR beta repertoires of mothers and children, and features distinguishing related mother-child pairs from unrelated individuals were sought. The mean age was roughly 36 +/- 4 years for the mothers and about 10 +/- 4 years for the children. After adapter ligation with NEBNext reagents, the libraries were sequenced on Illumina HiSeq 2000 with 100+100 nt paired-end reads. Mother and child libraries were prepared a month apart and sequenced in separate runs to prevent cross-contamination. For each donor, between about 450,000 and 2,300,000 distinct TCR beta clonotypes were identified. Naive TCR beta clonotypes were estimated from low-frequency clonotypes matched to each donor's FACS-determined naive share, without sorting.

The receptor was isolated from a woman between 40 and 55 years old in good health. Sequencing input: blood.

The sequence in DNA is TGCAGCGTTGTAGCCGGCTCCGGGGAGCTGTTTTTT. Its protein is CSVVAGSGELFF. Here the chain combines TRBV29-1 and TRBJ2-2; no D segment can be confidently identified. V loses 4 bases, J loses 6 bases, and the germline ends lie 9 bases apart. The CDR1 and CDR2 encoded by the germline V gene are SQVTM and ANQGSEA. The CDR3, from cysteine to phenylalanine, totals 12 residues. Solely the CDR3 DNA is kept, with 36 bases framed from the first base.